This entry lists 16 T cell receptor beta chains sequenced from one sample in a study of T cell changes during pregnancy in multiple sclerosis. Using immunoSEQ multiplex PCR, the repertoire was profiled, and TCRdb retains in-frame clones only, with some absent. Here the sample spans roughly 53,000 clones, 92% being singletons. The starting material was CD4+ T cells from peripheral blood mononuclear cells, obtained in the third trimester of pregnancy. The receptors originated from a female donor with multiple sclerosis, enrolled in a pregnancy study.

The chain combines TRBV12-5 with TRBJ2-1, with no clear D. Trimming pared 0 bases from V and 9 bases from J, leaving 6 bases between. This CDR3 contains 12 residues. Germline CDR1 and CDR2: LGHNT and FRNRAP. The CDR3 protein is CASGLVPGEQFF. In DNA, the CDR3 is TGTGCTAGTGGTTTGGTACCGGGTGAGCAGTTCTTC. Combining the CDR3 with reference TRBV12-5 and TRBJ2-1 gives the whole variable domain DARVTQTPRHKVTEMGQEVTMRCQPILGHNTVFWYRQTMMQGLELLAYFRNRAPLDDSGMPKDRFSAEMPDATLATLKIQPSEPRDSAVYFCASGLVPGEQFFGPGTRLTVL.

The chain joins TRBV2 to TRBJ2-1; 11 nucleotides match TRBD2. Germline V gene lookup returns CDR1 SNHLY and CDR2 FYNNEI. Germline trimming cut 6 bases from V and 8 bases from J; bases unmatched to any gene: 9. The CDR3 totals 15 residues. The CDR3 sequence: CASRLLAGGAYEQFF. The CDR3 nucleotides are TGTGCCAGCAGGCTGCTAGCGGGAGGAGCCTATGAGCAGTTCTTC.

V usage is TRBV2 and J usage is TRBJ2-1, with D perhaps TRBD2 (5 bases). CDR1 is SNHLY, CDR2 FYNNEI, per germline. V was pared by 7 bases and J by 3 bases, with 16 bases between. This CDR3 has 15 amino acids. The CDR3 loop is CASNAERSLYNEQFF. The DNA for the CDR3 is TGTGCCAGCAATGCAGAGCGGAGCCTCTACAATGAGCAGTTCTTC.

The chain links TRBV2 to TRBJ1-2; D is possibly TRBD1 (6 bases). This CDR3 region has 14 residues. Per germline, CDR1 SNHLY and CDR2 FYNNEI. Trimming pared 7 bases from V and 7 bases from J, leaving 19 bases between. The CDR3 DNA sequence: TGTGCCAGCACTAACAGGGACCCTCAGGGTGGCTACACCTTC. Protein product: CASTNRDPQGGYTF.

The V call is TRBV6-6, the J call TRBJ1-2; TRBD1 might be the D (6 bases). This CDR3 is built from 15 residues. Per germline, CDR1 MNHNY and CDR2 SVGAGI (reference sequence). Between the trimmed V and J ends, which lost 5 bases and 2 bases, there was a span of 15 bases. The DNA for the CDR3 is TGTGCCAGCAGTCCCCAGACAGGCGGCAACTATGGCTACACCTTC. Translating it yields CASSPQTGGNYGYTF.

The chain uses TRBV6-6 and TRBJ1-1; a possible D gene is TRBD1 (5 bases). The CDR3 extends over 14 amino acids. Germline V gene lookup returns CDR1 MNHNY and CDR2 SVGAGI (reference sequence). V lost 3 bases, J lost 2 bases, and 10 bases lay in between. CDR3 DNA: TGTGCCAGCAGTTATCAGGGATTTAACACTGAAGCTTTCTTT. The encoded protein is CASSYQGFNTEAFF.

CDR3 nucleotide sequence: TGTGCCAGCGAAACCGGGACAGCCCAGATGAACACTGAAGCTTTCTTT. Translating it yields CASETGTAQMNTEAFF. The chain combines TRBV7-9 with TRBJ1-1, with 7 bases identical to TRBD1. V gave up 8 bases and J gave up 0 bases; unmatched junction bases: 12. The CDR3 length is 16 residues. The V gene's germline CDR1 is SEHNR and CDR2 FQNEAQ (reference sequence).

This sequence joins TRBV28 and TRBJ1-1; D remains ambiguous. Germline values: CDR1 MDHEN, CDR2 SYDVKM. V lost 7 bases to trimming and J lost 0 bases, with 18 bases between them. The CDR3 is 16 amino acids. CDR3 residues: CASNPVGRPMNTEAFF. The CDR3 region has the DNA TGTGCCAGCAATCCTGTGGGCAGACCTATGAACACTGAAGCTTTCTTT.

This chain joins TRBV6-5 and TRBJ1-5; 7 positions match TRBD1. This CDR3 spans 15 amino acids. Germline lookup yields CDR1 MNHEY and CDR2 SVGAGI. The trim removed 2 bases at V and 1 base at J, leaving 2 bases unmatched. The CDR3 region is CASSYDRASNQPQHF. The CDR3 nucleotides are TGTGCCAGCAGTTACGACAGGGCAAGCAATCAGCCCCAGCATTTT.

The V and J genes are TRBV19 and TRBJ1-5; 7 bases match TRBD1. V lost 8 bases and J lost 4; bases outside the gene matches: 8. This CDR3 is 14 amino acids long. Germline loops: CDR1 LNHDA, CDR2 SQIVND (reference sequence). CDR3 sequence: CASDGTVENQPQHF. DNA of the CDR3: TGTGCCAGTGACGGGACAGTAGAGAATCAGCCCCAGCATTTT.

The chain employs TRBV2 and TRBJ2-2; 9 positions match TRBD1. V lost 3 bases and J lost 5; bases outside the gene matches: 13. This CDR3 is built from 18 residues. Germline CDR1 SNHLY, CDR2 FYNNEI. CDR3 DNA: TGTGCCAGCAGTGATAGGACAGGGGTCCCCCACCGGACCGGGGAGCTGTTTTTT. This translates into CASSDRTGVPHRTGELFF.

This chain connects TRBV7-9 to TRBJ1-2, with D possibly TRBD1 on 5 matching bases. The CDR3 length is 13 residues. Germline V gene lookup returns CDR1 SEHNR and CDR2 FQNEAQ (reference sequence). Trimming stripped 8 bases from V and 5 bases from J, with 15 bases between. The CDR3, as DNA: TGTGCCAGCGGGTTGACAGACGGTTATGGCTACACCTTC. It yields the protein CASGLTDGYGYTF.

This chain joins TRBV19 and TRBJ2-1; D might be TRBD2 (6 bases). This CDR3 region has 13 residues. Germline values: CDR1 LNHDA, CDR2 SQIVND (reference sequence). Trimming removed 6 bases from V and 3 bases from J, with 9 bases in between. CDR3 protein: CASRAGIYNEQFF. CDR3 DNA: TGTGCCAGTAGGGCGGGAATCTACAATGAGCAGTTCTTC.

The chain employs TRBV29-1 and TRBJ2-3; 10 bases are a match to TRBD2. V gave up 7 bases and J gave up 2 bases; unmatched junction bases: 9. This CDR3 has 15 residues. The germline V gene has CDR1 SQVTM and CDR2 ANQGSEA. CDR3 coding DNA: TGCAGCGGGGTTAAACTAGCGGGACCCACAGATACGCAGTATTTT. This codes for CSGVKLAGPTDTQYF.

The chain uses TRBV28 and TRBJ2-5, with D perhaps TRBD1 (5 bases). Trimming cost V 4 bases and J 5 bases, with 11 bases left between them. The CDR3 runs to 13 residues. CDR1 MDHEN and CDR2 SYDVKM come from the germline V gene. The CDR3 DNA is TGTGCCAGCAGTTCCCCAGGGCCCGAGACCCAGTACTTC. Its protein is CASSSPGPETQYF.

This sequence joins TRBV6-6 and TRBJ2-1, with D tentatively TRBD2 (6 bases). Germline V gene sequence: CDR1 MNHNY, CDR2 SVGAGI (reference sequence). The V end lost 0 bases, the J end lost 5 bases, and 11 bases lay between the germline ends. The length of the CDR3 is 15 residues. CDR3: CASSYSGRGDNEQFF. DNA of the CDR3: TGTGCCAGCAGTTACTCCGGGAGAGGCGACAATGAGCAGTTCTTC.